The entry below gives a single TCR beta chain sequence along with its context. CDR1 and CDR2 from the germline V gene are SEHNR and FQNEAQ (reference sequence). The CDR3 runs to 15 residues. The V and J ends lost 1 base and 6 bases respectively, with 15 bases between them. These data originate in a study of T cell changes during pregnancy in multiple sclerosis. Here immunoSEQ multiplex PCR was the method, and the copy in TCRdb shows in-frame clones only, minus some. Of tens of thousands of clones in the sample, under 90% are singletons; the top ten hold 0.55% to 0.75%. This receptor was identified in a female donor with multiple sclerosis, enrolled in a pregnancy study. The chain couples TRBV7-9 to TRBJ1-1; possible D gene TRBD1, 6 bases. Sequences were derived from CD4+ T cells from peripheral blood mononuclear cells, sampled before pregnancy. The CDR3 nucleotides read TGTGCCAGCAGCTTAGGTTTGGCGAAGGGGGCTGAAGCTTTCTTT. As protein: CASSLGLAKGAEAFF.